This TCR beta chain comes out of a study of shared clonotypes between healthy human individuals. General study results and limits: Naive CD4 clonotypes were shared across a handful of donors at around 5%.

With respect to this clone: The antigen is not known.

The repertoire was sequenced with immunoSEQ multiplex PCR; TCRdb's copy has only in-frame clones and lacks some. The table lists 2 million to 2.5 million clones, over 85% of them singletons. The CDR3 extends over 11 amino acids. V dropped 1 base and J dropped 9 bases, with 5 bases sitting between them. The genes are TRBV5-3 and TRBJ1-5; D unclear. TRBV5-3 is an ORF; its function is uncertain. The receptor comes from a man younger than 30 in good health. Some clones in this sample may be carry-over from other donors' samples. The sequenced sample was naive CD4+ T cells from PBMCs. This sample's subset: CD45RA+ positively selected. The CDR3 reads CARSLSGPQHF. CDR3 bases: TGTGCCAGAAGCTTGAGCGGGCCCCAGCATTTT.